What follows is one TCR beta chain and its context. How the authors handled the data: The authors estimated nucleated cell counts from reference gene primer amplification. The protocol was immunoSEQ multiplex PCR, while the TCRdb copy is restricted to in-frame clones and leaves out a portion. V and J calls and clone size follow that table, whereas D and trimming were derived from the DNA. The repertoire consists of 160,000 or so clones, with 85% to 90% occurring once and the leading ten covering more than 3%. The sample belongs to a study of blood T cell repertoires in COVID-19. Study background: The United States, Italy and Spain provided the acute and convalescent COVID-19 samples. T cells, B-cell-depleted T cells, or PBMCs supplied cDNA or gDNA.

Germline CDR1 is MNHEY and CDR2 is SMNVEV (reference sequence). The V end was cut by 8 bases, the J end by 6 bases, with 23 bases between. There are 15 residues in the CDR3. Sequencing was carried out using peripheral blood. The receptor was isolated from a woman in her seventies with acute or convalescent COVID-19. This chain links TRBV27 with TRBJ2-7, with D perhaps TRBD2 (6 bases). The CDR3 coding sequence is TGTGCCAGCGGCCATGTATCGGGAGTTACCTCCGAGCAGTACTTC. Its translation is CASGHVSGVTSEQYF.